The 31 T cell receptor beta chains given below trace back to one sample, sequenced in a study of T cell responses to AZD1222 COVID-19 vaccine. Clones were read by immunoSEQ multiplex PCR, and TCRdb kept only the in-frame ones, dropping some. The sample has about 130,000 clones, around 90% seen once. The sample in question was peripheral blood, obtained 28 days after the second AZD1222 dose. The origin of the receptors is an adult who received the AZD1222 COVID-19 vaccine.

CDR3 sequence: CASSMGRSGHNEQFF. Written as DNA, the CDR3 is TGTGCCAGTAGTATGGGTCGGAGTGGGCACAATGAGCAGTTCTTC. V usage is TRBV19 and J usage is TRBJ2-1; D gene unclear. The CDR3 totals 15 residues. Germline V gene data show CDR1 as LNHDA and CDR2 as SQIVND (reference sequence). V lost 3 bases to trimming and J lost 5 bases, with 14 bases between them.

This chain uses TRBV5-4 with TRBJ1-6; D not certain. The CDR3 contains 13 residues. Germline assignment: CDR1 SGHNT and CDR2 YYREEE (reference sequence). With 1 base removed from V and 7 bases from J, the gap between germline ends came to 6 bases. The CDR3 DNA is TGTGCCAGCAGCTTGCAGACAAATTCACCCCTCCACTTT. Translation gives CASSLQTNSPLHF. The full variable domain, its missing parts supplied by reference TRBV5-4 and TRBJ1-6, is ETGVTQSPTHLIKTRGQQVTLRCSSQSGHNTVSWYQQALGQGPQFIFQYYREEENGRGNFPPRFSGLQFPNYSSELNVNALELDDSALYLCASSLQTNSPLHFGNGTRLTVT.

This chain uses TRBV30 with TRBJ2-2, with 8 bases matching TRBD1. With 2 bases clipped from V and 7 bases from J, the junction kept 9 bases outside the gene matches. Per the germline V gene, CDR1 is GTSNPN and CDR2 is SVGIG (reference sequence). This CDR3 is 15 amino acids long. The CDR3 region is CAWSKKQGAIGELFF. Here the CDR3 DNA reads TGTGCCTGGAGTAAAAAGCAGGGGGCGATCGGGGAGCTGTTTTTT.

This chain joins TRBV28 and TRBJ1-2; 10 positions match TRBD1. CDR3 length: 15 amino acids. V lost 5 bases and J lost 4; bases outside the gene matches: 7. Germline CDR1 and CDR2: MDHEN and SYDVKM. As DNA, the CDR3 is TGTGCCAGCAGTGCCGGGACAGGGGTTGGCTATGGCTACACCTTC. It yields the protein CASSAGTGVGYGYTF.

This CDR3 reads CASSVGGALTDTQYF. Written as DNA, the CDR3 is TGTGCCAGCAGCGTAGGGGGGGCGCTCACAGATACGCAGTATTTT. This chain connects TRBV9 to TRBJ2-3; TRBD1 or TRBD2 may be the D gene (6 bases each). Germline V gene lookup returns CDR1 SGDLS and CDR2 YYNGEE. The V gene lost 0 bases and the J gene lost 2 bases, with 10 bases spanning the gap. The CDR3 contains 15 residues.

The chain has TRBV6-6 and TRBJ2-7; 9 nucleotides line up with TRBD2. The CDR3 is made up of 14 amino acids. Germline loops: CDR1 MNHNY, CDR2 SVGAGI (reference sequence). J gave up 7 bases and V 4 bases, and 8 bases lay outside the gene matches. The CDR3 region is CASSLAGVTEEQYF. As DNA, the CDR3 is TGTGCCAGCAGTTTAGCGGGAGTAACGGAAGAGCAGTACTTC.

The rearrangement joins TRBV3-1 (or the pseudogene TRBV3-2) to TRBJ1-5; no definite D call. CDR1 and CDR2 (germline): LGHDT, YNNKEL (reference sequence). The CDR3 is 13 amino acids. Between the trimmed V and J ends, which lost 1 base and 6 bases, there was a span of 7 bases. DNA of the CDR3: TGTGCCAGCAGCCAAGCGGTAGGTCAGCCCCAGCATTTT. Its translation: CASSQAVGQPQHF.

This clone was seen once. This rearrangement joins TRBV28 to TRBJ1-1; D unresolved. CDR3 length equals 13 residues. Germline V gene lookup returns CDR1 MDHEN and CDR2 SYDVKM. The ends were cut back, 3 bases at V and 0 bases at J, with 5 bases in the middle. CDR3 nucleotides: TGTGCCAGCAGTTTGATGATGAACACTGAAGCTTTCTTT. Amino acid sequence: CASSLMMNTEAFF.

The chain recombines TRBV10-1 with TRBJ2-5; possibly TRBD1 for D (5 bases). V lost 2 bases and J lost 4, with 17 bases in between. The CDR3 sequence is 16 residues long. Germline V gene data show CDR1 as WNHNN and CDR2 as SYGVQD (reference sequence). The chain's CDR3 is CASSEPGIQGRETQYF. The CDR3 DNA sequence: TGCGCCAGCAGTGAGCCAGGTATCCAGGGCCGAGAGACCCAGTACTTC.

The V gene is TRBV5-5, the J gene TRBJ1-6, with 9 bases identical to TRBD1. The CDR3 is 15 amino acids. Looked up from germline, CDR1 is SGHKS and CDR2 is YYEKEE (reference sequence). The ends lost 1 base at V and 18 bases at J; junction bases unmatched: 14. CDR3 loop: CASSLTGTGWNTPHF. In nucleotides, the CDR3 is TGTGCCAGCAGCTTGACCGGGACAGGGTGGAATACCCCCCACTTT.

The chain recombines TRBV5-1 with TRBJ1-4; D gene ambiguous. This CDR3 comprises 16 residues. V was shortened by 3 bases and J by 4 bases, with 16 bases between the two germline ends. Germline V gives CDR1 SGHRS, CDR2 YFSETQ. For the CDR3, the DNA is TGCGCCAGCAGCTCCCAGAAGGACGGCCTTAATGAAAAACTGTTTTTT. It yields the protein CASSSQKDGLNEKLFF.

The sample holds one count of this clone. The V gene is TRBV7-2, the J gene TRBJ2-5, with 8 positions matching TRBD2. This CDR3 spans 14 amino acids. V lost 5 bases and J lost 4; bases outside the gene matches: 6. The germline CDR1 and CDR2 sequences are SGHTA and FQGNSA. The CDR3 reads CASSLSRGGETQYF. The DNA for the CDR3 is TGTGCCAGCAGCCTTAGCCGGGGGGGAGAGACCCAGTACTTC.

This clone was found many times. This chain joins TRBV11-2 and TRBJ2-7; D is unclear. The length of the CDR3 is 16 residues. The V gene lost 0 bases and the J gene lost 0 bases, with 12 bases spanning the gap. Per germline, CDR1 SGHAT and CDR2 FQNNGV. Here the CDR3 DNA reads TGTGCCAGCAGCTTAGATCGAACGTTAAGCTCCTACGAGCAGTACTTC. This translates into CASSLDRTLSSYEQYF.

This clone was counted once. V is TRBV19 and J is TRBJ2-2, with D possibly called TRBD1 or TRBD2 (6 bases each). Deletions cut 6 bases from V and 0 bases from J, with 14 bases between. Germline V CDR1 and CDR2: LNHDA, SQIVND (reference sequence). The CDR3 spans 16 residues. This CDR3 is CASRVRGLTNTGELFF. CDR3 nucleotides: TGTGCCAGTAGGGTCCGGGGGCTTACGAACACCGGGGAGCTGTTTTTT.

This chain links TRBV7-2 with TRBJ1-2; D ambiguous. Looked up from germline, CDR1 is SGHTA and CDR2 is FQGNSA. The CDR3 has 12 residues. V lost 5 bases and J lost 13, with 17 bases in between. The CDR3 loop is CASSLSPYGVTF. The CDR3 DNA follows: TGTGCCAGCAGCCTCTCCCCGTACGGGGTCACCTTC.

The rearrangement joins TRBV27 to TRBJ2-1; D remains unclear. V was clipped by 6 bases and J by 0 bases, with 12 bases between them. The germline gives CDR1 MNHEY, CDR2 SMNVEV (reference sequence). The CDR3 covers 15 residues. CDR3 DNA: TGTGCCAGCAGGGTCCCGTCAGGCTCCTACAATGAGCAGTTCTTC. Its translation is CASRVPSGSYNEQFF.

The rearrangement links TRBV14 to TRBJ1-1, with 9 nucleotides matching TRBD1. V was clipped by 4 bases and J by 5 bases; unmatched bases: 11. The V gene's germline CDR1 is SGHDN and CDR2 FVKESK. CDR3 length equals 16 residues. CDR3 coding DNA: TGTGCCAGCAGCCCATTGACAGGGGGACTTCGGACTGAAGCTTTCTTT. Its protein is CASSPLTGGLRTEAFF.

The rearrangement joins TRBV27 to TRBJ2-1; no firm D call. Germline V gene lookup returns CDR1 MNHEY and CDR2 SMNVEV (reference sequence). V lost 6 bases, J lost 8 bases, and 8 bases lay in between. The CDR3 has 11 amino acids. CDR3 loop: CASRKIDEQFF. The CDR3 nucleotides are TGTGCCAGCAGAAAGATTGATGAGCAGTTCTTC.

The chain combines TRBV18 with TRBJ2-2; TRBD2 matches at 10 bases. CDR1 KGHSH and CDR2 LQKENI come from the germline V gene. V was clipped by 6 bases and J by 2 bases; unmatched bases: 6. The CDR3 length is 16 residues. The CDR3 nucleotides are TGTGCCAGCTCTCAACTAGCGGGGACCAACACCGGGGAGCTGTTTTTT. It encodes CASSQLAGTNTGELFF.

The chain is built from TRBV7-6 and TRBJ1-4; D call uncertain. V was clipped by 5 bases and J by 6 bases, with 13 bases between them. The CDR3 has 14 residues. CDR1 and CDR2 from the germline V gene are SGHVS and FNYEAQ. The DNA of the CDR3 is TGTGCCAGCAGCAGGGATTTCTCCCATGAAAAACTGTTTTTT. It specifies CASSRDFSHEKLFF.

This clone was seen only once. The chain is built from TRBV24-1 and TRBJ2-1; D is possibly TRBD2 (6 bases). This CDR3 spans 15 amino acids. Trimming removed 3 bases from V and 0 bases from J, with 8 bases in between. From germline, CDR1 is KGHDR and CDR2 SFDVKD. DNA for the CDR3: TGTGCCACCAGTGATGGGAGGAGCTCCTACAATGAGCAGTTCTTC. Encoded protein: CATSDGRSSYNEQFF.

The chain combines TRBV12-3 or TRBV12-4 with TRBJ2-7, with 9 bases identical to TRBD1. This CDR3 region has 13 residues. J gave up 8 bases and V 6 bases, and 8 bases lay outside the gene matches. CDR3 nucleotides: TGTGCCAGCAGAGGGACAGGGTGGTACAAGCAGTACTTC. Residues: CASRGTGWYKQYF.

The chain combines TRBV7-9 with TRBJ1-5; 9 nucleotides align to TRBD1. The CDR3 is 14 residues long. Germline loops: CDR1 SEHNR, CDR2 FQNEAQ (reference sequence). Trimming cost V 5 bases and J 8 bases; bases outside gene matches: 7. The CDR3 here is CASSTSRDREPQHF. CDR3 bases: TGTGCCAGCAGCACGTCCCGGGACAGGGAGCCCCAGCATTTT.

The rearrangement uses TRBV5-4 and TRBJ1-1; TRBD1 aligns across 10 bases. V gave up 3 bases and J gave up 3 bases; unmatched junction bases: 5. Germline V gives CDR1 SGHNT, CDR2 YYREEE (reference sequence). There are 15 residues in the CDR3. DNA of the CDR3: TGTGCCAGCAGCTGGGGGACAGGGGAGGACACTGAAGCTTTCTTT. Translation gives CASSWGTGEDTEAFF. Full variable domain (remainder filled in from reference TRBV5-4 and TRBJ1-1): ETGVTQSPTHLIKTRGQQVTLRCSSQSGHNTVSWYQQALGQGPQFIFQYYREEENGRGNFPPRFSGLQFPNYSSELNVNALELDDSALYLCASSWGTGEDTEAFFGQGTRLTVV.

The rearrangement links TRBV25-1 to TRBJ1-6; TRBD1 agrees at 8 bases. J lost 7 bases, V lost 7 bases, and 9 bases had no gene match. The germline gives CDR1 MGHDK, CDR2 SYGVNS. The CDR3 consists of 15 residues. CDR3 sequence: CASTPRTGRNSPLHF. CDR3 nucleotide sequence: TGTGCCAGCACACCGAGGACAGGGAGGAATTCACCCCTCCACTTT.

For the CDR3, the DNA is TGTGCCAGCAGTCCCGGGACAGTTCTCACCGGGGAGCTGTTTTTT. Translation gives CASSPGTVLTGELFF. The chain carries TRBV2 and TRBJ2-2; TRBD1 matches 7 bases. CDR1 is SNHLY, CDR2 FYNNEI, per germline. The J segment lost 4 bases and the V segment lost 5 bases, leaving 7 bases of the junction unmatched. This CDR3 is built from 15 residues.

The genes are TRBV9 and TRBJ2-7; D might be TRBD2 (6 bases). The CDR3 contains 16 residues. Per the germline V gene, CDR1 is SGDLS and CDR2 is YYNGEE. The V end lost 0 bases, the J end lost 2 bases, and 15 bases lay between the germline ends. CDR3 sequence (DNA): TGTGCCAGCAGCGTAGGGCCAGCGGGTGAGACCTACGAGCAGTACTTC. This codes for CASSVGPAGETYEQYF.

The rearrangement links TRBV6-1 to TRBJ2-7; tentatively, D is TRBD1 or TRBD2 (5 bases each). The ends were cut back, 0 bases at V and 2 bases at J, with 11 bases in the middle. Germline V gene sequence: CDR1 MNHNS, CDR2 SASEGT. The CDR3 has 15 residues. CDR3 sequence: CASSEALGDPYEQYF. The DNA of the CDR3 is TGTGCCAGCAGTGAAGCGCTGGGGGACCCCTACGAGCAGTACTTC.

The chain is built from TRBV5-1 and TRBJ2-7; TRBD1 or TRBD2 may be the D gene (5 bases each). Between the trimmed V and J ends, which lost 0 bases and 5 bases, there was a span of 15 bases. Looked up from germline, CDR1 is SGHRS and CDR2 is YFSETQ. CDR3 length equals 15 residues. Here the CDR3 reads CASSLEVGPPDEQYF. CDR3 DNA: TGCGCCAGCAGCTTGGAGGTGGGACCGCCGGACGAGCAGTACTTC.

The rearrangement uses TRBV9 and TRBJ1-2; weak D call: TRBD1 (6 bases). Germline V gene lookup returns CDR1 SGDLS and CDR2 YYNGEE. V was clipped by 0 bases and J by 4 bases, with 10 bases between them. The CDR3 has 14 amino acids. CDR3 DNA: TGTGCCAGCAGCGTAGATGGGGGCGCCTATGGCTACACCTTC. Amino acid sequence: CASSVDGGAYGYTF.

CDR3 in DNA: TGTGCCAGTAGTATAGAACCCTATGGCTACACCTTC. It translates to CASSIEPYGYTF. This chain links TRBV19 with TRBJ1-2; D gene ambiguous. Germline loops: CDR1 LNHDA, CDR2 SQIVND (reference sequence). CDR3 length equals 12 residues. V shed 0 bases and J shed 4 bases, with 3 bases lying between them.